The 21 T cell receptor beta chains reported below all come from one sample, sequenced in a study of breast tumors, draining lymph nodes, adjacent tissues. Each CDR3 protein is one row after TCRdb ran MiXCR on the multiplex PCR reads. The table has about 130,000 distinct CDR3 sequences, about 22% seen once. The lymph nodes were axillary draining lymph nodes from breast cancer patients. Sequencing used axillary lymph node tissue. These receptors were collected from a female donor with breast cancer. Some clones in this sample may be carry-over from other donors' samples.

The V and J genes are TRBV18 and TRBJ2-3; 9 nucleotides agree with TRBD2. Trimming at V came to 3 bases and at J to 2 bases, leaving 9 bases not matched to a gene. The CDR3 has 17 amino acids. CDR1 is KGHSH and CDR2 is LQKENI in the germline V gene. The CDR3 spells CASSPVGGRDPTDTQYF. As DNA, the CDR3 is TGTGCCAGCTCACCGGTAGGCGGGAGGGACCCCACAGATACGCAGTATTTT.

This clonotype was observed many times. The chain employs TRBV12-3 or TRBV12-4 and TRBJ2-7; 9 nucleotides agree with TRBD2. This CDR3 region has 14 residues. The V gene end was trimmed by 5 bases and the J gene end by 4 bases; junction bases not matched to a gene: 6. Here the CDR3 DNA reads TGTGCCAGCAGTCCACCGGGACTAGCTTACGAGCAGTACTTC. Translating gives CASSPPGLAYEQYF.

On this clonotype: This could be a read error, since a much larger clone is one nucleotide away. The CDR3 loop reads CATSGEPYNEQFF. The CDR3 DNA sequence: TGTGCCACCAGCGGAGAGCCCTACAATGAGCAGTTCTTC. The V and J genes are TRBV10-3 and TRBJ2-1; tentatively, D is TRBD2 (5 bases). The V gene's germline CDR1 is ENHRY and CDR2 SYGVKD. The CDR3 has 13 residues. V was clipped by 10 bases and J by 2 bases, with 12 bases between them.

In this sample, this clonotype turned up many times. The rearrangement links TRBV19 to TRBJ2-7; D unresolved. V lost 8 bases to trimming and J lost 6 bases, with 14 bases between them. This CDR3 contains 12 residues. Per germline, CDR1 LNHDA and CDR2 SQIVND (reference sequence). CDR3: CASGSTPTEQYF. The CDR3 DNA sequence: TGTGCCAGTGGCTCGACACCGACCGAGCAGTACTTC. The whole variable domain, remainder taken from reference TRBV19 and TRBJ2-7, is DGGITQSPKYLFRKEGQNVTLSCEQNLNHDAMYWYRQDPGQGLRLIYYSQIVNDFQKGDIAEGYSVSREKKESFPLTVTSAQKNPTAFYLCASGSTPTEQYFGPGTRLTVT.

This chain connects TRBV28 to TRBJ2-5; 8 bases are shared with TRBD2. Germline CDR1 is MDHEN and CDR2 is SYDVKM. Losses at the gene ends were 9 bases for V and 4 bases for J; bases not matched to a gene: 4. The CDR3 extends over 12 amino acids. In DNA form, the CDR3 reads TGTGCCAGTAGGGCGGGGGGAGAGACCCAGTACTTC. Protein: CASRAGGETQYF.

As concerns this clonotype: A much larger clonotype is one base distant, so this may be a read error. J is TRBJ2-2 and V is TRBV19; 7 bases are a match to TRBD2. The ends lost 4 bases at V and 3 bases at J; junction bases unmatched: 5. The germline V gene encodes CDR1 LNHDA and CDR2 SQIVND (reference sequence). The CDR3 extends over 15 amino acids. The CDR3 is CASSRTSVDTGELFF. The DNA of the CDR3 is TGTGCCAGTAGTAGGACTAGTGTGGACACCGGGGAGCTGTTTTTT.

This clonotype has a handful of counts. The chain employs TRBV5-8 and TRBJ2-5; 10 bases match TRBD1. Germline V CDR1 and CDR2: SGHTS, YDEGEE. CDR3 size: 15 residues. J lost 4 bases, V lost 4 bases, and 7 bases had no gene match. In DNA form, the CDR3 reads TGTGCCAGCAGCACCGGGACAGGGGTTACAGAGACCCAGTACTTC. Residues: CASSTGTGVTETQYF.

This clonotype was seen repeatedly, ten times or more. The chain is built from TRBV7-8 and TRBJ2-5, with D uncertain. The CDR3 runs 14 residues. Between the trimmed V and J ends, which lost 1 base and 3 bases, there was a span of 9 bases. Looked up from germline, CDR1 is SGHVS and CDR2 is FQNEAQ. DNA of the CDR3: TGTGCCAGCAGCTTAGTTCTGAAAGAAGAGACCCAGTACTTC. It specifies CASSLVLKEETQYF.

Details on this clonotype: The junction shows a germline mismatch at one end, possibly a read error. The J gene is TRBJ2-2, the V gene TRBV2; maybe TRBD2 (6 bases). CDR1 and CDR2 from the germline V gene are SNHLY and FYNNEI. The CDR3 sequence is 15 residues long. The CDR3 reads CAGSLTRFGTGELFF. As DNA, the CDR3 is TGTGCCGGCAGCCTGACTAGATTCGGCACCGGGGAGCTGTTTTTT. Using reference TRBV2 and TRBJ2-2 for the parts outside the CDR3, the full variable domain is EPEVTQTPSHQVTQMGQEVILRCVPISNHLYFYWYRQILGQKVEFLVSFYNNEISEKSEIFDDQFSVERPDGSNFTLKIRSTKLEDSAMYFCAGSLTRFGTGELFFGEGSRLTVL.

The chain couples TRBV30 to TRBJ2-2, with TRBD2 as a possible D gene (6 bases). Germline CDR1 reads GTSNPN; CDR2 reads SVGIG (reference sequence). The V end lost 3 bases, the J end lost 6 bases, and 20 bases lay between the germline ends. The CDR3 runs 16 residues. This CDR3 reads CAWRGLSGTASGELFF. In DNA, the CDR3 is TGTGCCTGGAGGGGACTTTCCGGGACCGCATCCGGGGAGCTGTTTTTT.

This clonotype was picked up many times. The rearrangement links TRBV6-6 to TRBJ2-7, with 7 bases identical to TRBD1. Germline V gene data show CDR1 as MNHNY and CDR2 as SVGAGI (reference sequence). CDR3 size: 12 residues. V shed 8 bases and J 3 bases; nucleotides not matched to a gene: 4. CDR3 nucleotide sequence: TGTGCCAGCTCGGGGACAGACTACGAGCAGTACTTC. This sequence encodes CASSGTDYEQYF.

In this sample, this clonotype turned up many times. V and J are TRBV10-2 and TRBJ2-6; D is perhaps TRBD1 (6 bases). V was cut by 6 bases and J by 7 bases, with 13 bases left in between. The CDR3 sequence is 14 residues long. CDR1 and CDR2 (germline): WSHSY, SAAADI. The CDR3 here is CASSDRKGANVLTF. The CDR3 DNA reads as TGCGCCAGCAGCGACAGGAAGGGTGCCAACGTCCTGACTTTC.

This clonotype was observed many times. The chain combines TRBV7-3 with TRBJ2-1; 12 bases are shared with TRBD2. J gave up 5 bases and V 5 bases, and 4 bases lay outside the gene matches. Per germline, CDR1 SGHTA and CDR2 FQGTGA. This CDR3 is built from 15 residues. CDR3 residues: CASSRGLAGNNEQFF. The CDR3 region has the DNA TGTGCCAGCAGCCGCGGACTAGCGGGAAACAATGAGCAGTTCTTC.

The chain links TRBV28 to TRBJ2-1; D gene ambiguous. Trimming took 3 bases from V and 7 from J, leaving 10 bases between them. The CDR3 spans 13 residues. Germline CDR1 is MDHEN and CDR2 is SYDVKM. This CDR3 is CASSLTRRNEQFF. The CDR3 DNA follows: TGTGCCAGCAGTTTGACACGGCGAAATGAGCAGTTCTTC.

Points on this clonotype: A much larger clone differs by one base, so this may be a read error. V and J are TRBV19 and TRBJ2-7; 7 bases align to TRBD1. This CDR3 comprises 15 residues. The V segment lost 7 bases and the J segment 6 bases; nucleotides outside the gene matches: 15. In germline, CDR1 is LNHDA, CDR2 SQIVND (reference sequence). The DNA for the CDR3 is TGTGCCAGTAATCCTAGAGGGGGCGCATTGGTCGAGCAGTACTTC. Translated: CASNPRGGALVEQYF.

At least ten counts were recorded for this clonotype. V usage is TRBV20-1 and J usage is TRBJ2-3; 7 bases are a match to TRBD2. Germline trimming cut 3 bases from V and 2 bases from J; bases unmatched to any gene: 26. Germline V gene lookup returns CDR1 DFQATT and CDR2 SNEGSKA (reference sequence). This CDR3 is built from 21 residues. The CDR3 loop is CSARPTKGSGDRAGNTDTQYF. The CDR3 DNA reads as TGCAGTGCTAGGCCCACGAAGGGTTCGGGGGACCGAGCGGGGAACACAGATACGCAGTATTTT.

With respect to this clonotype: This may be a read error, as it is one base from a much larger clone. The chain links TRBV29-1 to TRBJ2-5; 10 nucleotides match TRBD2. CDR1 is SQVTM and CDR2 is ANQGSEA in the germline V gene. V shed 3 bases and J 5 bases; nucleotides not matched to a gene: 3. The length of the CDR3 is 13 residues. Written as DNA, the CDR3 is TGCAGCGTTGAGGGACTAGCGAGGGAGACCCAGTACTTC. This encodes CSVEGLARETQYF.

The rearrangement uses TRBV6-1 and TRBJ2-3, with 10 positions matching TRBD2. The CDR3 consists of 18 residues. V dropped 6 bases and J dropped 4; count of bases not matched to a gene: 16. Germline V gene sequence: CDR1 MNHNS, CDR2 SASEGT. Here the CDR3 reads CASRRGQLAGRYADTQYF. DNA of the CDR3: TGTGCCAGCAGGAGGGGACAACTAGCGGGACGGTACGCAGATACGCAGTATTTT.

At least ten counts were recorded for this clonotype. CDR3 bases: TGTGCTAGTGGTTTGGGGGGACAGAATCAGCCCCAGCATTTT. Translation: CASGLGGQNQPQHF. The chain joins TRBV12-5 to TRBJ1-5, with 7 bases lining up with TRBD1. This CDR3 comprises 14 residues. Germline CDR1 is LGHNT and CDR2 is FRNRAP. V trimming: 1 base; J trimming: 4 bases; junction bases outside the gene matches: 1. Full variable domain (outside the CDR3, taken from reference TRBV12-5 and TRBJ1-5): DARVTQTPRHKVTEMGQEVTMRCQPILGHNTVFWYRQTMMQGLELLAYFRNRAPLDDSGMPKDRFSAEMPDATLATLKIQPSEPRDSAVYFCASGLGGQNQPQHFGDGTRLSIL.

Ten or more counts support this clonotype. The V gene is TRBV20-1, the J gene TRBJ2-7; D might be TRBD2 (5 bases). This CDR3 has 11 amino acids. With 3 bases removed from V and 6 bases from J, the gap between germline ends came to 9 bases. CDR1 and CDR2 from the germline V gene are DFQATT and SNEGSKA (reference sequence). CDR3 DNA sequence: TGCAGTGCTAGTGGAGGCGTCGAGCAGTACTTC. As protein: CSASGGVEQYF.

The sample holds many counts of this clonotype. The V gene is TRBV4-2, the J gene TRBJ2-7; 12 bases align to TRBD2. The germline CDR1 and CDR2 sequences are LGHNA and YNFKEQ. CDR3 length: 16 amino acids. V was clipped by 4 bases and J by 3 bases; unmatched bases: 7. CDR3: CASSRWTSGEGYEQYF. The DNA of the CDR3 is TGTGCCAGCAGCCGATGGACTAGCGGGGAGGGCTACGAGCAGTACTTC.